Following are 22 T cell receptor beta chains from one sample sequenced in a study of T cell repertoires in cytomegalovirus infection. TCRdb itself ran the reads through MiXCR, one entry per CDR3 protein. This sample has some 220,000 distinct CDR3 sequences, with approximately 13% found just once. The sequencing input was PBMCs. The receptor set was obtained from a human donor in good health (CMV status not recorded). Some clones in this sample may be carry-over from other donors' samples.

This clonotype was seen repeatedly, ten times or more. This chain joins TRBV7-2 and TRBJ2-7; no clear D. With 2 bases removed from V and 5 bases from J, the gap between germline ends came to 4 bases. CDR1 and CDR2 from the germline V gene are SGHTA and FQGNSA. The CDR3 is made up of 11 amino acids. The CDR3 loop is CASSLRNEQYF. Written as DNA, the CDR3 is TGTGCCAGCAGCTTACGGAACGAGCAGTACTTC.

The V and J genes are TRBV2 and TRBJ1-1; D is perhaps TRBD1 (6 bases). Germline loops: CDR1 SNHLY, CDR2 FYNNEI. With 7 bases removed from V and 2 bases from J, the gap between germline ends came to 14 bases. CDR3 length: 14 amino acids. The DNA of the CDR3 is TGTGCCAGCACCGCCGGGACACCCAACACTGAAGCTTTCTTT. It is translated as CASTAGTPNTEAFF.

This clonotype was observed a few times. The rearrangement joins TRBV2 to TRBJ2-5; D not certain. The V gene lost 5 bases and the J gene lost 3 bases, with 13 bases spanning the gap. The CDR3 length is 14 residues. The germline gives CDR1 SNHLY, CDR2 FYNNEI. The CDR3 loop is CASSPVAQEETQYF. In nucleotides, the CDR3 is TGTGCCAGCAGTCCGGTTGCCCAAGAAGAGACCCAGTACTTC.

The V call is TRBV19, the J call TRBJ1-5; D unclear. The CDR3 totals 13 residues. V lost 10 bases and J 7 bases, leaving 17 bases between the germline ends. Germline CDR1 is LNHDA and CDR2 is SQIVND (reference sequence). For the CDR3, the DNA is TGTGCCACCAGTTTACGAGGGAAGCAGCCCCAGCATTTT. Protein sequence: CATSLRGKQPQHF.

The CDR3 nucleotides are TGTGCCAGCAGCTTAGGATCTAACCCTAGCACAGATACGCAGTATTTT. Encoded protein: CASSLGSNPSTDTQYF. This chain joins TRBV11-3 and TRBJ2-3; D call uncertain. Germline CDR1 and CDR2: SGHNT and YENEEA. This CDR3 is built from 16 residues. The ends were cut back, 1 base at V and 0 bases at J, with 11 bases in the middle. Together with reference TRBV11-3 and TRBJ2-3, the CDR3 gives the full variable domain: EAGVVQSPRYKIIEKKQPVAFWCNPISGHNTLYWYLQNLGQGPELLIRYENEEAVDDSQLPKDRFSAERLKGVDSTLKIQPAELGDSAVYLCASSLGSNPSTDTQYFGPGTRLTVL.

The rearrangement uses TRBV5-6 and TRBJ1-1; 9 bases are shared with TRBD1. Germline CDR1 is SGHDT and CDR2 is YYEEEE. Unmatched junction bases numbered 3, after V lost 6 bases and J lost 0 bases. The length of the CDR3 is 14 residues. CDR3 protein: CASTRDRVNTEAFF. The CDR3 region has the DNA TGTGCCAGCACCCGGGACAGGGTGAACACTGAAGCTTTCTTT.

This clonotype was observed a handful of times. V and J are TRBV9 and TRBJ1-1; a weak D match, TRBD1 (6 bases). Germline V gene sequence: CDR1 SGDLS, CDR2 YYNGEE. The CDR3 runs 14 residues. V was cut by 2 bases and J by 7 bases, with 15 bases left in between. CDR3 in DNA: TGTGCCAGCAGCGTCTCAAACAGGGCGGTTGAAGCTTTCTTT. Protein sequence: CASSVSNRAVEAFF.

This clonotype showed up just once. The V and J genes are TRBV12-3 or TRBV12-4 and TRBJ2-7; the D gene could be TRBD1 or TRBD2 (5 bases each). CDR3 length: 13 residues. Trimming removed 7 bases at V and 2 bases at J, with 12 bases between. CDR3 protein: CASTPGTPYEQYF. The CDR3 coding sequence is TGTGCCAGCACCCCCGGGACCCCCTACGAGCAGTACTTC.

CDR3 bases: TGTGCCAGCAGGCCTGGACAGGCCGGAGGCGCAGATACGCAGTATTTT. This encodes CASRPGQAGGADTQYF. The chain has TRBV6-5 and TRBJ2-3, with 7 bases that match TRBD1. Germline assignment: CDR1 MNHEY and CDR2 SVGAGI. The V segment lost 6 bases and the J segment 4 bases; nucleotides outside the gene matches: 13. CDR3 size: 16 residues.

This clonotype was found a few times. The chain combines TRBV20-1 with TRBJ1-1, with a possible D match to TRBD1 (6 bases). Germline CDR1 is DFQATT and CDR2 is SNEGSKA (reference sequence). This CDR3 is 13 amino acids long. The V and J ends lost 7 bases and 3 bases respectively, with 15 bases between them. The CDR3 coding sequence is TGCAGTGTGACTCCGACAGGCGACACTGAAGCTTTCTTT. Translated, it gives CSVTPTGDTEAFF.

J is TRBJ1-3 and V is TRBV11-3; D is unresolved. Germline loops: CDR1 SGHNT, CDR2 YENEEA. Trimming cost V 6 bases and J 1 base, with 7 bases left between them. The CDR3 covers 13 residues. The CDR3, as DNA: TGTGCCAGCAGAAAATCATCTGGAAACACCATATATTTT. It codes for CASRKSSGNTIYF.

This clonotype was seen repeatedly, ten times or more. This rearrangement joins TRBV7-2 to TRBJ2-7, with unresolved D. The V end was cut by 5 bases, the J end by 6 bases, with 8 bases between. Per germline, CDR1 SGHTA and CDR2 FQGNSA. This CDR3 has 11 residues. CDR3 sequence: CASSALLEQYF. The CDR3 bases are TGTGCCAGCAGCGCGCTCCTCGAGCAGTACTTC. The full variable domain, with the rest looked up from reference TRBV7-2 and TRBJ2-7, is GAGVSQSPSNKVTEKGKDVELRCDPISGHTALYWYRQSLGQGLEFLIYFQGNSAPDKSGLPSDRFSAERTGGSVSTLTIQRTQQEDSAVYLCASSALLEQYFGPGTRLTVT.

The chain uses TRBV24-1 and TRBJ2-5; possible D gene TRBD2, 6 bases. The V gene's germline CDR1 is KGHDR and CDR2 SFDVKD. Between the trimmed V and J ends, which lost 8 bases and 0 bases, there was a span of 6 bases. The CDR3 loop spans 12 amino acids. This CDR3 is CATTSDQETQYF. The DNA for the CDR3 is TGTGCCACCACTAGCGACCAAGAGACCCAGTACTTC.

This clonotype showed up just a few times. The V gene is TRBV28, the J gene TRBJ1-5, with 7 bases identical to TRBD1. This CDR3 spans 14 amino acids. CDR1 MDHEN and CDR2 SYDVKM come from the germline V gene. Unmatched junction bases numbered 7, after V lost 6 bases and J lost 5 bases. The CDR3 nucleotides read TGTGCCAGCAGGAGACCAGGGGGGTATCAGCCCCAGCATTTT. Its protein is CASRRPGGYQPQHF.

The chain links TRBV6-2 or TRBV6-3 to TRBJ2-7, with 9 bases matching TRBD2. CDR3 length: 14 residues. Germline assignment: CDR1 MNHEY and CDR2 SVGEGT. Trimming removed 8 bases from V and 3 bases from J; junction bases left unmatched: 8. This chain's CDR3 is CASGGTSPRYEQYF. DNA of the CDR3: TGTGCCAGCGGCGGGACTAGCCCACGCTACGAGCAGTACTTC.

The V call is TRBV29-1, the J call TRBJ2-3, with 8 bases lining up with TRBD1. Per germline, CDR1 SQVTM and CDR2 ANQGSEA. This CDR3 is built from 16 residues. V shed 0 bases and J 2 bases; nucleotides not matched to a gene: 7. CDR3 protein: CSVEDLDRELTDTQYF. CDR3 sequence (DNA): TGCAGCGTTGAAGACCTGGACAGGGAGCTCACAGATACGCAGTATTTT.

In its sample, this clonotype was seen many times. This chain uses TRBV7-2 with TRBJ1-2, with D hard to call. The CDR3 extends over 13 amino acids. Germline values: CDR1 SGHTA, CDR2 FQGNSA. V gave up 1 base and J gave up 4 bases, with 7 bases separating them. The CDR3 here is CASSLGGSYGYTF. CDR3 nucleotide sequence: TGTGCCAGCAGCTTAGGTGGCAGCTATGGCTACACCTTC.

Only a few counts were recorded for this clonotype. This chain connects TRBV6-2 or TRBV6-3 to TRBJ1-1; 7 positions match TRBD1. J lost 7 bases, V lost 3 bases, and 2 bases had no gene match. The CDR3 sequence is 12 residues long. Germline V gene data show CDR1 as MNHEY and CDR2 as SVGEGT. This chain's CDR3 is CASSYWDSEAFF. CDR3 coding DNA: TGTGCCAGCAGTTATTGGGACAGTGAAGCTTTCTTT.

This clonotype was counted many times. The V gene is TRBV19, the J gene TRBJ2-1, with 11 bases matching TRBD2. Per the germline V gene, CDR1 is LNHDA and CDR2 is SQIVND (reference sequence). The CDR3 contains 17 residues. V dropped 7 bases and J dropped 9; count of bases not matched to a gene: 17. CDR3 loop: CASKAGVAGGPSGEQFF. For the CDR3, the DNA is TGTGCCAGTAAGGCGGGAGTAGCGGGAGGGCCCTCCGGTGAGCAGTTCTTC.

This clonotype was observed at least ten times. The gene calls are TRBV6-5 and TRBJ1-1; TRBD1 might be the D (5 bases). Trimming removed 0 bases at V and 1 base at J, with 6 bases between. Germline-derived CDR1 and CDR2 are MNHEY and SVGAGI. The CDR3 contains 14 residues. The CDR3 DNA follows: TGTGCCAGCAGTTACTCGGGACGGAACACTGAAGCTTTCTTT. It specifies CASSYSGRNTEAFF.

Ten or more counts support this clonotype. The rearrangement links TRBV7-2 to TRBJ2-3, with D unclear. The CDR3 extends over 16 amino acids. With 0 bases removed from V and 0 bases from J, the gap between germline ends came to 10 bases. The germline V gene encodes CDR1 SGHTA and CDR2 FQGNSA. This chain's CDR3 is CASSLAIRASTDTQYF. CDR3 DNA sequence: TGTGCCAGCAGCTTAGCGATAAGGGCGAGCACAGATACGCAGTATTTT.

This clonotype was recorded at least ten times. The V call is TRBV20-1, the J call TRBJ1-2; a weak D match, TRBD1 (5 bases). Trimming removed 5 bases from V and 2 bases from J, with 9 bases in between. Germline V gives CDR1 DFQATT, CDR2 SNEGSKA (reference sequence). The CDR3 loop spans 12 amino acids. CDR3 DNA: TGCAGTGCTTCCGACAGCAACTATGGCTACACCTTC. It specifies CSASDSNYGYTF.